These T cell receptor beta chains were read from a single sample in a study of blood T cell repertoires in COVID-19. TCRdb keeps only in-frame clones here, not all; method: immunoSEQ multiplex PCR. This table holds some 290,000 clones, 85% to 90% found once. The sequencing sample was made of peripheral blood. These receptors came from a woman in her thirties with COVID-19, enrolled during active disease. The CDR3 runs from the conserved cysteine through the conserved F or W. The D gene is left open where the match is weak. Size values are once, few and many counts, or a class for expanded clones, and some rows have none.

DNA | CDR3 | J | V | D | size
TGCGCCAGCAGCCAAGATCTTCAGGGGGCCTACACTGAAGCTTTCTTT | CASSQDLQGAYTEAFF | TRBJ1-1 | TRBV4-3 | TRBD1 | .
TGTGCCAGCAGTAGTACTCGGTCGGTAGCAGATACGCAGTATTTT | CASSSTRSVADTQYF | TRBJ2-3 | TRBV6-6 | . | .
TGTGCCAGCAGCCCCAACCGAGGCGGTATCGCCTACGAGCAGTACTTC | CASSPNRGGIAYEQYF | TRBJ2-7 | TRBV7-8 | . | few
TGTGCCAGCAGTTCAAAGGGACAGGGGTCTGGAAACACCATATATTTT | CASSSKGQGSGNTIYF | TRBJ1-3 | TRBV28 | TRBD1 | .
TGTGCCAGCAGTTTACTACTAGCGGGAGTTAGCACAGATACGCAGTATTTT | CASSLLLAGVSTDTQYF | TRBJ2-3 | TRBV28 | TRBD2 | once
TGTGCCAGCAGTGAAGCTTGGCTAGCGGCAGAGACCCAGTACTTC | CASSEAWLAAETQYF | TRBJ2-5 | TRBV6-1 | TRBD2 | .
TGTGCCACCAGCAGACCTCCGAGGCAGGGTAGTCGAGAGCAGTTCTTC | CATSRPPRQGSREQFF | TRBJ2-1 | TRBV15 | . | .
TGCAGTGCTAGTAGCGGGACGGACGAGCAGTACTTC | CSASSGTDEQYF | TRBJ2-7 | TRBV20-1 | TRBD2 | .
TGCAGCGTTGGAGGGACTCTCTCCTACGAGCAGTACTTC | CSVGGTLSYEQYF | TRBJ2-7 | TRBV29-1 | . | .
TGTGCCAGCAGCTTACCCCAAGCGGGAGGGCCCCACGAGCAGTACTTC | CASSLPQAGGPHEQYF | TRBJ2-7 | TRBV7-9 | TRBD2 | .
TGTGCCAGCAGCGAAATGGACATAAAGCAGTTCTTC | CASSEMDIKQFF | TRBJ2-1 | TRBV28 | . | .
TGTGCCAGCAGTTCCTCCGGGACAGGGGTAGGGAATGAGCAGTTCTTC | CASSSSGTGVGNEQFF | TRBJ2-1 | TRBV6-2/TRBV6-3 | TRBD1 | .
TGTGCCAGCAGTTCCGGACAGGGGGAGCAGTACTTC | CASSSGQGEQYF | TRBJ2-7 | TRBV12-3/TRBV12-4 | TRBD1 | .
TGTGCCACCAGTGATTCAGGCCACTATGGCTACACCTTC | CATSDSGHYGYTF | TRBJ1-2 | TRBV24-1 | . | .
TGTGCCAGCAGTTATAGCGGGAGAGTCTACAATGAGCAGTTCTTC | CASSYSGRVYNEQFF | TRBJ2-1 | TRBV28 | TRBD2 | .
TGTGCCAGCAGCGCGGGACTCAGGAACACTGAAGCTTTCTTT | CASSAGLRNTEAFF | TRBJ1-1 | TRBV14 | . | .
TGTGCCAGCACCTTCCCCCCCCGGGGCACCGGGGAGCTGTTTTTT | CASTFPPRGTGELFF | TRBJ2-2 | TRBV5-5 | . | .
TGTGCCAGTAGTATAAGTTGGCCTAGCAATGAGCAGTTCTTC | CASSISWPSNEQFF | TRBJ2-1 | TRBV19 | . | .
TGTGCCACCAGTGATGAGCGGGACCCCTACGAGCAGTACTTC | CATSDERDPYEQYF | TRBJ2-7 | TRBV24-1 | TRBD2 | .
TGTGCCAGCAGCCGACTAGTGGGGAGAGAGACCCAGTACTTC | CASSRLVGRETQYF | TRBJ2-5 | TRBV7-9 | . | .
TGTGCCAGTAGTATTTTGACAGGACCCACAGATACGCAGTATTTT | CASSILTGPTDTQYF | TRBJ2-3 | TRBV19 | . | .
TGTGCCACCAGCAGAGGGGCTGACCTTTGGGGCTACACCTTC | CATSRGADLWGYTF | TRBJ1-2 | TRBV15 | . | .
TGTGCCAGCAGTCACCGAGCCGGGACTAGCGGGGTGAGGCCCTACGAGCAGTACTTC | CASSHRAGTSGVRPYEQYF | TRBJ2-7 | TRBV27 | TRBD2 | .
TGTGCCAGCAGCCTGACAGGGCCTGACTCACCCCTCCACTTT | CASSLTGPDSPLHF | TRBJ1-6 | TRBV7-9 | TRBD1 | .
TGTGCCAGCAGGGGGGGACTAGCCGACGAGCAGTACTTC | CASRGGLADEQYF | TRBJ2-7 | TRBV2 | TRBD2 | .
TGTGCCAGCAGCCCCAGGGCGGGGGATGGCAGTGAAAAACTGTTTTTT | CASSPRAGDGSEKLFF | TRBJ1-4 | TRBV4-2 | . | .
TGCAGTGCTAGTCGTTCTACGGCAGGCTATGGCTACACCTTC | CSASRSTAGYGYTF | TRBJ1-2 | TRBV20-1 | . | .
TGCGCCAGCAGGGCCGGACAGGGAACCACTGAAGCTTTCTTT | CASRAGQGTTEAFF | TRBJ1-1 | TRBV10-1 | TRBD1 | .
TGTGCCAGCAGTCCAACCGGGAGGCGGTACGAGCAGTACTTC | CASSPTGRRYEQYF | TRBJ2-7 | TRBV5-4 | TRBD2 | .
TGCGCCAGCAGCCAAGACCCAGACAGGGACACCGGGGAGCTGTTTTTT | CASSQDPDRDTGELFF | TRBJ2-2 | TRBV4-3 | TRBD1 | .
TGCAGTGCTAGTCCAGGGGGCCTGGGGGAGCAGTACTTC | CSASPGGLGEQYF | TRBJ2-7 | TRBV20-1 | TRBD1 | .
TGTGCCAGCAGTTACTCCTCCGGGACAGGAAACACTGAAGCTTTCTTT | CASSYSSGTGNTEAFF | TRBJ1-1 | TRBV6-5 | TRBD1 | .
TGTGCCAGCAGTTTATCAGGCACCGGGGAGCTGTTTTTT | CASSLSGTGELFF | TRBJ2-2 | TRBV28 | . | .
TGTGCCTGGAGCCAACTTGGGGGACAGGGCGTTGCTAATGAAAAACTGTTTTTT | CAWSQLGGQGVANEKLFF | TRBJ1-4 | TRBV30 | TRBD1 | .
TGCGCCAGCAGCTTGGGATCAGGGTATGAGCAGTACTTC | CASSLGSGYEQYF | TRBJ2-7 | TRBV5-1 | . | .
TGTGCCAGCAGCCTCGGGACAGGGGCGGAGACCCAGTACTTC | CASSLGTGAETQYF | TRBJ2-5 | TRBV3-1/TRBV3-2 | TRBD1 | .
TGTGCCAGCAGCTGGGTGAGGGATGGGTTCTTC | CASSWVRDGFF | TRBJ2-1 | TRBV5-8 | . | .
TGTGCCAGCAGTCCAGAGGTGAATGAAAAACTGTTTTTT | CASSPEVNEKLFF | TRBJ1-4 | TRBV28 | . | .
TGCGCCAGCAGCTTGTCGGGCGGGAGTGTCACAGATACGCAGTATTTT | CASSLSGGSVTDTQYF | TRBJ2-3 | TRBV5-1 | TRBD2 | .
TGTGCCAGTAGTATAGTCCCCGGACTAGCGGGAGTTTACAATGAGCAGTTCTTC | CASSIVPGLAGVYNEQFF | TRBJ2-1 | TRBV19 | TRBD2 | .
TGTGCCAGCAGCCGGACAGGGTCCCTCTCCTACGAGCAGTACTTC | CASSRTGSLSYEQYF | TRBJ2-7 | TRBV7-9 | TRBD1 | .
TGTGCCAGTAGTATACGAACGGGGCGGGATCCCTACAATGAGCAGTTCTTC | CASSIRTGRDPYNEQFF | TRBJ2-1 | TRBV19 | . | .
TGCGCCAGCAGCTTGCACAGGGGGGGAACTAATGAAAAACTGTTTTTT | CASSLHRGGTNEKLFF | TRBJ1-4 | TRBV5-1 | TRBD1 | .
TGCGCCAGCAGCTTGGCGGCAGGGGCTATGAACACTGAAGCTTTCTTT | CASSLAAGAMNTEAFF | TRBJ1-1 | TRBV5-1 | . | .
TGTGCCAGCCCTCGTTGGGGAGCGCTGTGCTCCGAGCAGTACTTC | CASPRWGALCSEQYF | TRBJ2-7 | TRBV27 | . | .
TGTGCCTGGAGTAAGGGACAGGGGGCATTGGCAGATACGCAGTATTTT | CAWSKGQGALADTQYF | TRBJ2-3 | TRBV30 | TRBD1 | .
TGTGCCAGCAGGGCGACAGTAACTACTGAAGCTTTCTTT | CASRATVTTEAFF | TRBJ1-1 | TRBV6-5 | . | .
TGTGCCAGCATTGGGGGCCTTGAAGCTTTCTTT | CASIGGLEAFF | TRBJ1-1 | TRBV28 | . | .
TGTGCCATCAGTGCCCGGGGAGGGACGACCTACGAGCAGTACTTC | CAISARGGTTYEQYF | TRBJ2-7 | TRBV10-3 | TRBD2 | .
TGTGCCAGTAGGGGACTAGCGGGAGATGGGCAAGAGACCCAGTACTTC | CASRGLAGDGQETQYF | TRBJ2-5 | TRBV19 | TRBD2 | .
TGCGCCAGCAGCTTTAAAGCGGCCTCCTACAATGAGCAGTTCTTC | CASSFKAASYNEQFF | TRBJ2-1 | TRBV5-1 | . | .
TGTGCCAGCAGCTTCACGCGAGGTATATACAATGAGCAGTTCTTC | CASSFTRGIYNEQFF | TRBJ2-1 | TRBV5-6 | . | .
TGTGCCAGCAGGGGCCCCGGAGAGACCCAGTACTTC | CASRGPGETQYF | TRBJ2-5 | TRBV2 | . | .
TGTGCCAGCAGCCATCACGGGACTAGCGGGAGAAGAGAGACCCAGTACTTC | CASSHHGTSGRRETQYF | TRBJ2-5 | TRBV3-1/TRBV3-2 | TRBD2 | .
TGTGCCAGCAGCCAAGGGAGGGCTGTCTACACCTTC | CASSQGRAVYTF | TRBJ1-2 | TRBV14 | . | .
TGTGCCAGCAGCGCCGGGACAGGGTTCTATGGCTACACCTTC | CASSAGTGFYGYTF | TRBJ1-2 | TRBV9 | TRBD1 | .
TGTGCCAGCAGCCTCAAGGGGCGACAGGGGGCGGGCAATGAGCAGTTCTTC | CASSLKGRQGAGNEQFF | TRBJ2-1 | TRBV3-1/TRBV3-2 | TRBD1 | .
TGTGCCAGCAGCACCGGGTATGGCTACACCTTC | CASSTGYGYTF | TRBJ1-2 | TRBV6-5 | . | .
TGTGCCAGCAGGACAGGTTACGAGCAGTACTTC | CASRTGYEQYF | TRBJ2-7 | TRBV2 | . | few